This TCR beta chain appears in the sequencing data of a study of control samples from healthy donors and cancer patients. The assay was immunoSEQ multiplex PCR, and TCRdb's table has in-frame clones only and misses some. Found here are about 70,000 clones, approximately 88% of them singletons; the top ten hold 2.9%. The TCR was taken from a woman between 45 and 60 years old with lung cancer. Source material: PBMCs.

In nucleotides, the CDR3 is TGTGCCAGCAGCCACGGGACTAGCGGGGGGGCCGGGGAGCAGTTCTTC. Amino acids: CASSHGTSGGAGEQFF. The chain employs TRBV5-4 and TRBJ2-1, with TRBD2 identical over 16 bases. There are 16 residues in the CDR3. After removal of 4 bases from V and 10 bases from J, the junction contained 8 bases not matched to a gene. Germline values: CDR1 SGHNT, CDR2 YYREEE (reference sequence).